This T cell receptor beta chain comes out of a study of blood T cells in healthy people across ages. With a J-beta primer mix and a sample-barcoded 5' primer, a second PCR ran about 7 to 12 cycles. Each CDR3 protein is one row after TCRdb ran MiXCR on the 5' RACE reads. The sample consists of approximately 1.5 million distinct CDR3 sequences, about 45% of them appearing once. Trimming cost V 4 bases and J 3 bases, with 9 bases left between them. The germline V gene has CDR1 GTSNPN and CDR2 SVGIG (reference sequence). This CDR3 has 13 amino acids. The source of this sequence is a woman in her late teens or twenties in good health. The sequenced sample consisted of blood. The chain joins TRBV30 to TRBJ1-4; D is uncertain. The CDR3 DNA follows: TGTGCCTGGAACCGGCAACCTAATGAAAAACTGTTTTTT. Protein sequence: CAWNRQPNEKLFF.